This T cell receptor beta chain comes out of a study of T cells in Graves' hyperthyroidism and ophthalmopathy. V shed 4 bases and J shed 7 bases, with 14 bases lying between them. Germline-derived CDR1 and CDR2 are SQVTM and ANQGSEA. This CDR3 region has 13 residues. The cohort's ophthalmopathy patients, a group with duration under 3 months, had a Clinical Activity Score of at least 3 and a NOSPECS grade of at least 4. Patients were excluded for uncontrolled infection, other autoimmune disease, pregnancy or lactation. To note about this clonotype: Antigen: not known.

Regions amplified from RNA transcripts were the TCR beta CDR3 regions. Researchers ran a first-round RT-PCR on the TCR CDR3 using the HTBI primer set. TCRdb ran MiXCR on the multiplex PCR reads and lists one entry per CDR3 protein. Among about 640,000 distinct CDR3 sequences, about a fifth were seen once, and the ten largest hold around a third. Overall study findings and caveats: Most thyroid clonotypes that were expanded above 0.001 also turned up in blood. Prediction of ophthalmopathy progression came a median around 7.1 months pre-onset.

The genes are TRBV29-1 and TRBJ1-3; D is perhaps TRBD1 (5 bases). The sequencing sample was made of blood. The source is a man between 25 and 39 years old with Graves' ophthalmopathy. This CDR3 is CSVVGPETNTIYF. Written as DNA, the CDR3 is TGCAGCGTTGTGGGGCCAGAGACCAACACCATATATTTT.